The 21 T cell receptor beta chains below come from one sample, sequenced in a study of cytotoxic CD8 clonotypes in ibrutinib-treated CLL. Data came from immunoSEQ multiplex PCR; TCRdb stores just in-frame clones and leaves some out. The sample holds roughly 300,000 clones, approximately 76% seen once. The input for sequencing was PBMCs, taken at disease progression, from a patient treated with ibrutinib. The receptors stem from a human donor with chronic lymphocytic leukemia.

The chain carries TRBV11-3 and TRBJ2-1, with D perhaps matching TRBD1 (6 bases). Germline loops: CDR1 SGHNT, CDR2 YENEEA. This CDR3 contains 14 residues. V lost 5 bases and J lost 6, with 14 bases in between. CDR3 amino acids: CASSAPGHGNEQFF. The CDR3 region has the DNA TGTGCCAGCAGCGCCCCGGGACATGGCAATGAGCAGTTCTTC.

The rearrangement uses TRBV7-9 and TRBJ1-6; D might be TRBD1 (6 bases). Per the germline V gene, CDR1 is SEHNR and CDR2 is FQNEAQ (reference sequence). This CDR3 comprises 15 residues. Trimming shortened V by 1 base and J by 6 bases, and 10 bases separated the two germline ends. In nucleotides, the CDR3 is TGTGCCAGCAGCTTAGGAGGGGGTCGTAATTCACCCCTCCACTTT. This codes for CASSLGGGRNSPLHF.

The gene calls are TRBV10-2 and TRBJ2-6, with 8 bases that match TRBD1. This CDR3 is 18 amino acids long. Germline CDR1 WSHSY, CDR2 SAAADI. Unmatched junction bases numbered 12, after V lost 8 bases and J lost 0 bases. CDR3 amino acids: CASLNPRGLSSGANVLTF. CDR3 nucleotide sequence: TGCGCCAGCCTGAATCCCAGGGGGCTCTCCTCTGGGGCCAACGTCCTGACTTTC.

This clone was picked up one time. The chain couples TRBV10-2 to TRBJ2-7; D is uncertain. Germline values: CDR1 WSHSY, CDR2 SAAADI. The V end was cut by 3 bases, the J end by 1 base, with 13 bases between. The CDR3 covers 15 residues. CDR3 in amino acids: CASSDGYARSYEQYF. CDR3 sequence (DNA): TGCGCCAGCAGTGATGGGTACGCGAGGTCCTACGAGCAGTACTTC.

The chain carries TRBV7-9 and TRBJ2-1, with TRBD2 matching over 11 bases. Germline CDR1 reads SEHNR; CDR2 reads FQNEAQ (reference sequence). The CDR3 covers 14 residues. J lost 8 bases, V lost 3 bases, and 3 bases had no gene match. In DNA form, the CDR3 reads TGTGCCAGCAGCTTTAGCGGGGGGGTCGATGAGCAGTTCTTC. It codes for CASSFSGGVDEQFF.

V gene TRBV29-1 combines with J gene TRBJ2-2, with TRBD1 matching over 8 bases. The CDR3 contains 13 residues. The V gene end was trimmed by 6 bases and the J gene end by 6 bases; junction bases not matched to a gene: 6. Germline V lookup: CDR1 SQVTM, CDR2 ANQGSEA. For the CDR3, the DNA is TGCAGCGTGCCGGGACAGGTTCCCGGGGAGCTGTTTTTT. It codes for CSVPGQVPGELFF.

The sample holds a few counts of this clone. This rearrangement joins TRBV19 to TRBJ1-2; D unclear. Trimming pared 1 base from V and 8 bases from J, leaving 14 bases between. Germline-derived CDR1 and CDR2 are LNHDA and SQIVND (reference sequence). This CDR3 has 14 residues. The CDR3: CASSIVFRIGGYTF. Here the CDR3 DNA reads TGTGCCAGTAGTATAGTTTTTCGGATAGGAGGCTACACCTTC.

The J gene is TRBJ2-7, the V gene TRBV11-2; D perhaps matches TRBD1 (6 bases). This CDR3 is 14 amino acids long. Trimming cost V 5 bases and J 1 base, with 12 bases left between them. Germline CDR1 SGHAT, CDR2 FQNNGV. The chain's CDR3 is CASSPRDTSYEQYF. CDR3 bases: TGTGCCAGCAGCCCCCGGGACACTTCCTACGAGCAGTACTTC.

This chain uses TRBV6-4 with TRBJ1-2; the D gene is possibly TRBD1 (6 bases). V gave up 6 bases and J gave up 8 bases, with 10 bases separating them. Germline values: CDR1 MRHNA, CDR2 SNTAGT. This CDR3 region has 11 residues. The CDR3 here is CASSNREGYTF. CDR3 DNA: TGTGCCAGCAGCAACAGGGAGGGCTACACCTTC.

The J gene is TRBJ1-1, the V gene TRBV4-3; the D gene is possibly TRBD1 (5 bases). CDR3 length: 15 amino acids. Germline V gives CDR1 LGHNA, CDR2 YSLEER. Trimming removed 2 bases at V and 2 bases at J, with 12 bases between. The CDR3 bases are TGCGCCAGCAGCCAATATGGGGGACTAAACACTGAAGCTTTCTTT. Translating it yields CASSQYGGLNTEAFF.

This clone was found once. The chain couples TRBV6-1 to TRBJ2-7; no clear D. Trimming pared 1 base from V and 0 bases from J, leaving 10 bases between. From germline, CDR1 is MNHNS and CDR2 SASEGT. This CDR3 region has 15 residues. This CDR3 is CASSEGLSYSYEQYF. In nucleotides, the CDR3 is TGTGCCAGCAGTGAAGGGTTGAGCTACTCCTACGAGCAGTACTTC.

The chain recombines TRBV6-5 with TRBJ1-1; possibly TRBD1 for D (6 bases). With 4 bases removed from V and 9 bases from J, the gap between germline ends came to 9 bases. This CDR3 is built from 11 residues. Germline V gene sequence: CDR1 MNHEY, CDR2 SVGAGI. The chain's CDR3 is CASSWGGQAFF. The DNA for the CDR3 is TGTGCCAGCAGTTGGGGGGGCCAAGCTTTCTTT.

Comment on this clone: The same CDR3 arises from other DNA sequences in this sample as well. The chain combines TRBV10-3 with TRBJ1-1; 7 nucleotides align to TRBD1. CDR1 is ENHRY and CDR2 is SYGVKD in the germline V gene. This CDR3 has 12 amino acids. The V gene end was trimmed by 10 bases and the J gene end by 1 base; junction bases not matched to a gene: 3. The CDR3 spells CATRTGNTEAFF. The CDR3 coding sequence is TGTGCCACCCGGACAGGGAACACTGAAGCTTTCTTT.

The chain carries TRBV18 and TRBJ1-5; 9 positions match TRBD1. V shed 4 bases and J 6 bases; nucleotides not matched to a gene: 7. The CDR3 is 15 residues long. Per the germline V gene, CDR1 is KGHSH and CDR2 is LQKENI. The CDR3, as DNA: TGTGCCAGCTCACGTCGACAGGGGGAAGTTCAGCCCCAGCATTTT. Its protein product is CASSRRQGEVQPQHF.

The chain has TRBV2 and TRBJ2-1, with 8 bases fitting TRBD1. J was trimmed by 7 bases and V by 6 bases; bases with no gene match: 17. Germline V lookup: CDR1 SNHLY, CDR2 FYNNEI. This CDR3 is 17 amino acids long. The CDR3 nucleotides read TGTGCCAGCAGAACGATCCTGCGGGACAGGCCTCTGAATGAGCAGTTCTTC. Its translation is CASRTILRDRPLNEQFF.

The V gene is TRBV7-9, the J gene TRBJ1-2; the D gene is possibly TRBD1 (5 bases). The CDR3 has 14 amino acids. Trimming removed 1 base from V and 4 bases from J, with 10 bases in between. The germline V gene encodes CDR1 SEHNR and CDR2 FQNEAQ (reference sequence). CDR3 residues: CASSLGGVTYGYTF. Written as DNA, the CDR3 is TGTGCCAGCAGCTTAGGAGGGGTTACCTATGGCTACACCTTC.

This clone came up once. The rearrangement links TRBV5-1 to TRBJ1-2; 8 bases fit TRBD1. V gave up 2 bases and J gave up 5 bases; unmatched junction bases: 5. The CDR3 runs to 14 residues. The V gene's germline CDR1 is SGHRS and CDR2 YFSETQ. The CDR3 is CASSFGTGDYGYTF. DNA of the CDR3: TGCGCCAGCAGCTTCGGGACAGGCGATTATGGCTACACCTTC.

The chain recombines TRBV9 with TRBJ2-1, with no clear D. Germline lookup yields CDR1 SGDLS and CDR2 YYNGEE. Trimming cost V 3 bases and J 5 bases, with 12 bases left between them. CDR3 length equals 14 residues. For the CDR3, the DNA is TGTGCCAGCAGCGCCTCATTGGTTCACAATGAGCAGTTCTTC. This sequence encodes CASSASLVHNEQFF.

The chain carries TRBV2 and TRBJ2-1; D is undetermined. With 7 bases removed from V and 2 bases from J, the gap between germline ends came to 12 bases. There are 14 residues in the CDR3. Per germline, CDR1 SNHLY and CDR2 FYNNEI. Here the CDR3 reads CASKPLITYNEQFF. The CDR3 DNA is TGTGCCAGCAAACCCCTAATAACCTACAATGAGCAGTTCTTC.

V and J are TRBV11-2 and TRBJ2-2, with D tentatively TRBD2 (6 bases). Trimming removed 1 base at V and 6 bases at J, with 18 bases between. The CDR3 consists of 17 residues. Germline values: CDR1 SGHAT, CDR2 FQNNGV. The CDR3 loop is CASSLGMQWAGSGELFF. CDR3 bases: TGTGCCAGCAGCTTAGGGATGCAATGGGCGGGGTCCGGGGAGCTGTTTTTT.

The chain links TRBV28 to TRBJ2-7; D may be TRBD1 (5 bases). Germline-derived CDR1 and CDR2 are MDHEN and SYDVKM. The CDR3 length is 13 residues. The ends were cut back, 3 bases at V and 4 bases at J, with 10 bases in the middle. The CDR3: CASSLSRAYEQYF. The CDR3 nucleotides read TGTGCCAGCAGTTTGAGCAGGGCTTACGAGCAGTACTTC.